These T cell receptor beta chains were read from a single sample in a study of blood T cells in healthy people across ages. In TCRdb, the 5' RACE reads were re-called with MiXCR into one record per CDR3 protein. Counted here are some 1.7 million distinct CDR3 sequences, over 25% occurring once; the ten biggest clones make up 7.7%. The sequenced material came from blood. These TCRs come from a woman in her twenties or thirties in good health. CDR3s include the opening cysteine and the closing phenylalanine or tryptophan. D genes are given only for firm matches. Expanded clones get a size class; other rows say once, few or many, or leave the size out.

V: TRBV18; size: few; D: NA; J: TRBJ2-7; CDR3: CASSPGLEGTEQYF; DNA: TGTGCCAGCTCACCCGGTTTGGAGGGGACCGAGCAGTACTTC
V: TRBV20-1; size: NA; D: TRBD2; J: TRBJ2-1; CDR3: CSVSGTSGYNEQFF; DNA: TGCAGTGTTAGTGGGACTAGCGGGTACAATGAGCAGTTCTTC
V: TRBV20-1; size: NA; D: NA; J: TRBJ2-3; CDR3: CSADPPGAPDTQYF; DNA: TGCAGTGCCGACCCCCCGGGAGCCCCAGATACGCAGTATTTT
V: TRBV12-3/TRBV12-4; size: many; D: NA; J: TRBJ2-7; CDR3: CASSPTLALSSEQYF; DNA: TGTGCCAGCAGTCCTACTTTAGCCCTCTCTTCCGAGCAGTACTTC
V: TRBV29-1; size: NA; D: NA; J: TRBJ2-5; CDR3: CSIRAVQETQYF; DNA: TGCAGCATCCGGGCAGTCCAAGAGACCCAGTACTTC
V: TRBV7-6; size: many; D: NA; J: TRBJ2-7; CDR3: CASSLGTETYEQYF; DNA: TGTGCCAGCAGCCTAGGGACGGAAACCTACGAGCAGTACTTC
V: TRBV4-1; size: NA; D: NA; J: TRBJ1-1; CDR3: CASSPLWGPEAFF; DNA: TGCGCCAGCAGCCCATTGTGGGGTCCCGAAGCTTTCTTT
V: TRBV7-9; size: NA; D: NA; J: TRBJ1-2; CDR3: CASSLEVGSYGYTF; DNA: TGTGCCAGCAGCTTAGAGGTCGGTTCGTATGGCTACACCTTC
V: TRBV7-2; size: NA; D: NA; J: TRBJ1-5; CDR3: CASSLDSSGNQPQHF; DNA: TGTGCCAGCAGCTTAGATTCATCGGGCAATCAGCCCCAGCATTTT
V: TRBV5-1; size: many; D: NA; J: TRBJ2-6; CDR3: CASSLGQEAGANVLTF; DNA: TGCGCCAGCAGCTTGGGTCAGGAGGCTGGGGCCAACGTCCTGACTTTC
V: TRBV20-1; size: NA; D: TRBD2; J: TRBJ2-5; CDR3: CSAPSGPGTQYF; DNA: TGCAGTGCTCCTAGCGGTCCAGGGACCCAGTACTTC
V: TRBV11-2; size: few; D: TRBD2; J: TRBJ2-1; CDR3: CASGPLPGLAGGPGSYNEQFF; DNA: TGTGCCAGCGGCCCCCTTCCTGGACTAGCGGGAGGGCCTGGGTCCTACAATGAGCAGTTCTTC
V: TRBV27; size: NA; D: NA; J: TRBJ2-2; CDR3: CASRPGGWARTGELFF; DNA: TGTGCCAGCAGGCCTGGGGGGTGGGCGAGGACCGGGGAGCTGTTTTTT
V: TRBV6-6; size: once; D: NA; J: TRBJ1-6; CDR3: CASSSGTRTNSPLHF; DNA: TGTGCCAGCAGTTCGGGGACGCGGACTAATTCACCCCTCCACTTT
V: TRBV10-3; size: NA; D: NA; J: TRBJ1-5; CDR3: CAISATQGCQPQHF; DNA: TGTGCCATCAGTGCGACGCAGGGGTGTCAGCCCCAGCATTTT
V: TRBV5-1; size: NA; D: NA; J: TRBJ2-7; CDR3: CASSLGPQGGGPYEQYF; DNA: TGCGCCAGTAGCTTGGGACCACAGGGAGGGGGCCCCTACGAGCAGTACTTC
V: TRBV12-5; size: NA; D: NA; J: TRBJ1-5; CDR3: CASGLDVAHNQPQHF; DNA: TGTGCTAGTGGTTTGGACGTGGCCCACAATCAGCCCCAGCATTTT
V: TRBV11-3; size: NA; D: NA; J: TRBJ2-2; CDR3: CASSLDPRTGELFF; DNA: TGTGCCAGCAGCTTAGATCCGCGCACCGGGGAGCTGTTTTTT
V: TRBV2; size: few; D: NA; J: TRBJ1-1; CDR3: CASSEMGHTEAFF; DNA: TGTGCCAGCAGTGAAATGGGGCACACTGAAGCTTTCTTT
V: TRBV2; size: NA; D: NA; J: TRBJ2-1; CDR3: CASSERGILRGSYNEQFF; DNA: TGTGCCAGCAGTGAAAGGGGGATTTTGAGGGGCTCCTACAATGAGCAGTTCTTC
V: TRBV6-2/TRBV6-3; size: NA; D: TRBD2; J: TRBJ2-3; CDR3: CASSSSGRMGYTQYF; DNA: TGTGCCAGCAGTTCTAGCGGGAGGATGGGATATACGCAGTATTTT
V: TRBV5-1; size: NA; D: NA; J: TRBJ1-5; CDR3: CASSLKGERNQPQHF; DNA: TGCGCCAGCAGCTTAAAGGGGGAGAGAAATCAGCCCCAGCATTTT
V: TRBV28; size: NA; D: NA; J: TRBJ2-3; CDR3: CASRRRSTDTQYF; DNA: TGTGCCAGCAGACGACGGAGCACAGATACGCAGTATTTT
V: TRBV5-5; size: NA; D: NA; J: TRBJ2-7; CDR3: CASSWATGTEAHEQYF; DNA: TGTGCCAGCAGCTGGGCCACCGGGACCGAGGCCCACGAGCAGTACTTC
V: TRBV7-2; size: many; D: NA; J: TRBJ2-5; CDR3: CASSLVPGGETQYF; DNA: TGTGCCAGCAGCTTAGTCCCAGGGGGGGAGACCCAGTACTTC
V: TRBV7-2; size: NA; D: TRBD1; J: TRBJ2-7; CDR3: CASSLRQGAINEQYF; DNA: TGTGCCAGCAGCTTACGGCAGGGGGCTATCAACGAGCAGTACTTC
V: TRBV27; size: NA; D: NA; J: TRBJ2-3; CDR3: CASSPWAYGDTQYF; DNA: TGTGCCAGCAGTCCCTGGGCCTATGGGGATACGCAGTATTTT
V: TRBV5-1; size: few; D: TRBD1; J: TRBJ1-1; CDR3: CASAPGQTNTEAFF; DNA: TGCGCCTCAGCCCCGGGACAGACGAACACTGAAGCTTTCTTT
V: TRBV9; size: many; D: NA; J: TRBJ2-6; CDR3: CASSVTPGQGRVANVLTF; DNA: TGTGCCAGCAGCGTAACCCCTGGCCAGGGAAGGGTGGCCAACGTCCTGACTTTC
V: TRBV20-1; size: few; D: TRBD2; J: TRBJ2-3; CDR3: CSVRTSGRSLDTQYF; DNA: TGCAGTGTACGGACTAGCGGGAGATCGTTAGATACGCAGTATTTT
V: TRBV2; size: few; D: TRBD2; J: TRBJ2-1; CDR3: CASSVGEGMNEQFF; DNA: TGTGCCAGCAGTGTGGGGGAGGGCATGAATGAGCAGTTCTTC
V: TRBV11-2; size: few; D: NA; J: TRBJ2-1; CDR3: CASSLDFGEQFF; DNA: TGTGCCAGCAGCTTAGACTTCGGTGAGCAGTTCTTC
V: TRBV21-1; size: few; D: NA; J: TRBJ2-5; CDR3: CASSKKQGGQETQYF; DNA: TGTGCCAGCAGCAAAAAACAGGGAGGTCAAGAGACCCAGTACTTC
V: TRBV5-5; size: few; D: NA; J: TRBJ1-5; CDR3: CASSPQKMGHLNQPQHF; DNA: TGTGCCAGCAGCCCACAAAAGATGGGACACCTCAATCAGCCCCAGCATTTT
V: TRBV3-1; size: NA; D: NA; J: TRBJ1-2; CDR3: CASSQRGLAGGYTF; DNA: TGTGCCAGCAGCCAACGGGGGCTCGCGGGCGGCTACACCTTC
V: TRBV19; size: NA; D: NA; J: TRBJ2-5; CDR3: CASSAGWGRGETQYF; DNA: TGTGCCAGTAGTGCTGGTTGGGGCCGGGGAGAGACCCAGTACTTC
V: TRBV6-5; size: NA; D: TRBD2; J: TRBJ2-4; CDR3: CASSHRGSGRDIQYF; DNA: TGTGCCAGCAGTCACCGCGGGAGCGGGAGGGACATTCAGTACTTC
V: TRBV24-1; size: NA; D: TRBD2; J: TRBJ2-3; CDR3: CATSDLAALSTDTQYF; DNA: TGTGCCACCAGTGACCTAGCGGCCCTTAGCACAGATACGCAGTATTTT
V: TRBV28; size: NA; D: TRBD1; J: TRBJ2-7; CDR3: CASSWGQETVRQYF; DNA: TGTGCCAGTAGCTGGGGACAGGAAACTGTCAGGCAGTACTTC
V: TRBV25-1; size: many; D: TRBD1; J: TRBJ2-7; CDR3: CASSDPGTGDYEQYF; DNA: TGTGCCAGCAGTGACCCCGGGACAGGGGATTACGAGCAGTACTTC
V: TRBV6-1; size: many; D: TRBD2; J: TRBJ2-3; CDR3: CASSGGLAGGTDTQYF; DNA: TGTGCCAGCAGCGGCGGACTAGCGGGGGGCACAGATACGCAGTATTTT
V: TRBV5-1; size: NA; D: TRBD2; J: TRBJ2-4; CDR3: CASSAGLATTTGTQYF; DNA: TGCGCCAGCAGCGCGGGACTAGCGACGACCACAGGTACGCAGTACTTC
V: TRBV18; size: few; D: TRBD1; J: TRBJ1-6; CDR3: CASSPRDSRPPLHF; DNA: TGTGCCAGCTCACCACGGGACAGTCGGCCACCCCTCCACTTT
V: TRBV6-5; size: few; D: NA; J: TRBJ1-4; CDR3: CASRPKSPLAEKLFF; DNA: TGTGCCAGCAGGCCCAAGTCCCCACTGGCGGAAAAACTGTTTTTT
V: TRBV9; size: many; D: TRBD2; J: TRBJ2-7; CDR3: CASSALTSGGEQYF; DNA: TGTGCCAGCAGCGCGCTGACTAGCGGGGGCGAGCAGTACTTC
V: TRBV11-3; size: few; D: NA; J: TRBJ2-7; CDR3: CASSEQPGGTYEQYF; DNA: TGTGCCAGCAGTGAGCAGCCCGGGGGAACCTACGAGCAGTACTTC
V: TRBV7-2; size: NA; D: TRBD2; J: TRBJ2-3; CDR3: CASSLDTSGSPDTQYF; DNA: TGTGCCAGCAGCTTAGATACTAGCGGGAGCCCAGATACGCAGTATTTT
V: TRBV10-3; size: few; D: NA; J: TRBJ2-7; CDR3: CAISDDRTSYEQYF; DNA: TGTGCCATCAGTGACGACAGGACCTCCTACGAGCAGTACTTC